This T cell receptor beta chain emerged from a study of blood T cell repertoires in COVID-19. A Seattle source enrolled patients during active infection and followed them longitudinally. The length of the CDR3 is 12 residues. Germline V CDR1 and CDR2: MNHEY, SMNVEV (reference sequence). Unmatched junction bases numbered 4, after V lost 5 bases and J lost 6 bases. The method was immunoSEQ multiplex PCR; TCRdb's version includes in-frame clones alone and lacks a portion of them. The table includes 300,000 or so clones, 90% detected once. This sequence joins TRBV27 and TRBJ2-7; 7 nucleotides line up with TRBD2. The sequenced sample was peripheral blood. This TCR came from a woman in her twenties or thirties with COVID-19, enrolled during active disease. The CDR3 loop reads CASSRPGGEQYF. As DNA, the CDR3 is TGTGCCAGCAGTCGCCCGGGGGGCGAGCAGTACTTC.